One sample yielded the 20 T cell receptor beta chains listed below, sequenced in a study of CD8+CD57+ T cells in acquired aplastic anemia. CDR3 and TCR beta VDJ profiling relied on genomic DNA as the template. TCRdb redid the calling of the reads with MiXCR, one entry per CDR3 protein. The sample carries under 200,000 distinct CDR3 sequences, 47% recorded once. CD8+CD57+ cell expansion, shown by flow cytometry, had occurred in the patients selected for sequencing. Sequencing was performed on sorted CD4+, CD8+, or CD8+CD57+ T cells (not recorded which) from PBMCs. Every receptor here comes from a human donor with aplastic anemia.

In this sample, this clonotype turned up many times. This chain uses TRBV3-1 with TRBJ2-7, with 10 nucleotides matching TRBD2. The CDR3 is 17 amino acids. CDR1 is LGHDT and CDR2 is YNNKEL in the germline V gene (reference sequence). J gave up 2 bases and V 0 bases, and 7 bases lay outside the gene matches. CDR3 loop: CASSQDTGLAGAYEQYF. For the CDR3, the DNA is TGTGCCAGCAGCCAAGATACGGGGCTAGCGGGAGCCTACGAGCAGTACTTC.

On this clonotype: A junction end diverges from the germline sequence, so it may reflect a read error. The chain recombines TRBV5-6 with TRBJ1-5; the D is unclear. CDR3 length: 14 amino acids. CDR1 and CDR2 (germline): SGHDT, YYEEEE. The CDR3 sequence: CASSLAGGDQPRHF. CDR3 sequence (DNA): TGTGCCAGCAGCTTGGCCGGAGGAGACCAGCCCCGGCATTTT.

The chain links TRBV7-2 to TRBJ1-2; 8 bases fit TRBD1. Germline V lookup: CDR1 SGHTA, CDR2 FQGNSA. CDR3 length: 12 amino acids. V lost 1 base, J lost 10 bases, and 2 bases stayed unmatched. CDR3 DNA sequence: TGTGCCAGCAGCTTAGGACAGGGGTCCTACACCTTC. Its protein product is CASSLGQGSYTF.

The chain combines TRBV7-9 with TRBJ2-6; D remains unclear. The V and J ends lost 3 bases and 4 bases respectively, with 10 bases between them. This CDR3 comprises 15 residues. Germline lookup yields CDR1 SEHNR and CDR2 FQNEAQ (reference sequence). CDR3 sequence reads: CASSLERSGANVLTF. The CDR3 nucleotides read TGTGCCAGCAGCTTGGAAAGGTCCGGGGCCAACGTCCTGACTTTC. The full variable domain, with the rest looked up from reference TRBV7-9 and TRBJ2-6, is DTGVSQNPRHKITKRGQNVTFRCDPISEHNRLYWYRQTLGQGPEFLTYFQNEAQLEKSRLLSDRFSAERPKGSFSTLEIQRTEQGDSAMYLCASSLERSGANVLTFGAGSRLTVL.

This chain's CDR3 is CASSWVLYEQYF. The CDR3 DNA reads TGTGCCAGCAGTTGGGTCCTCTACGAGCAGTACTTC. This chain links TRBV7-2 with TRBJ2-7; unclear D gene. V shed 6 bases and J shed 3 bases, with 9 bases lying between them. The CDR3 totals 12 residues. Per the germline V gene, CDR1 is SGHTA and CDR2 is FQGNSA.

The V and J genes are TRBV7-9 and TRBJ1-2, with 7 bases lining up with TRBD1. Trimming cost V 6 bases and J 8 bases; bases outside gene matches: 6. Germline V gene lookup returns CDR1 SEHNR and CDR2 FQNEAQ (reference sequence). This CDR3 region has 12 residues. In DNA, the CDR3 is TGTGCCAGCAGGAGGGGGCAGGAAGGCTACACCTTC. This codes for CASRRGQEGYTF.

This chain connects TRBV7-2 to TRBJ2-7; a possible D gene is TRBD2 (5 bases). Between the trimmed V and J ends, which lost 5 bases and 4 bases, there was a span of 9 bases. Germline CDR1 SGHTA, CDR2 FQGNSA. The CDR3 consists of 12 residues. Here the CDR3 reads CASSQRGYEQYF. DNA for the CDR3: TGTGCCAGCAGCCAACGCGGGTACGAGCAGTACTTC.

The chain uses TRBV7-6 and TRBJ1-2; D is perhaps TRBD1 (6 bases). Per germline, CDR1 SGHVS and CDR2 FNYEAQ. This CDR3 has 13 residues. Trimming cost V 4 bases and J 8 bases, with 14 bases left between them. CDR3 region: CASSSDSLGGYTF. For the CDR3, the DNA is TGTGCCAGCAGCTCGGACAGTCTCGGGGGCTACACCTTC.

The chain has TRBV27 and TRBJ2-3, with 8 positions matching TRBD2. The germline V gene has CDR1 MNHEY and CDR2 SMNVEV (reference sequence). V trimming: 4 bases; J trimming: 0 bases; junction bases outside the gene matches: 6. This CDR3 has 16 amino acids. The CDR3 coding sequence is TGTGCCAGCAGTTCTCTAGCGGGCTCAAGCACAGATACGCAGTATTTT. Translated: CASSSLAGSSTDTQYF.

This clonotype was counted ten times or more. The chain joins TRBV5-1 to TRBJ2-5, with 7 nucleotides matching TRBD2. The V and J ends lost 0 bases and 4 bases, in that order; junction bases with no gene match: 6. Looked up from germline, CDR1 is SGHRS and CDR2 is YFSETQ. This CDR3 spans 15 amino acids. The CDR3 spells CASSLAAGEGETQYF. The CDR3 DNA is TGCGCCAGCAGCTTGGCCGCGGGGGAAGGAGAGACCCAGTACTTC. The entire variable domain, with the rest obtained from reference TRBV5-1 and TRBJ2-5, is as follows: KAGVTQTPRYLIKTRGQQVTLSCSPISGHRSVSWYQQTPGQGLQFLFEYFSETQRNKGNFPGRFSGRQFSNSRSEMNVSTLELGDSALYLCASSLAAGEGETQYFGPGTRLLVL.

This clonotype was recorded at least ten times. The V gene is TRBV19, the J gene TRBJ2-1; D is undetermined. Between the trimmed V and J ends, which lost 6 bases and 0 bases, there was a span of 9 bases. Germline assignment: CDR1 LNHDA and CDR2 SQIVND (reference sequence). This CDR3 has 14 amino acids. The CDR3 DNA sequence: TGTGCCAGTAGCCGAACAAGCTCCTACAATGAGCAGTTCTTC. This sequence encodes CASSRTSSYNEQFF.

Ten or more counts support this clonotype. V usage is TRBV29-1 and J usage is TRBJ2-4; 9 nucleotides line up with TRBD1. The CDR3 extends over 13 amino acids. The trim removed 3 bases at V and 4 bases at J, leaving 1 base unmatched. Germline assignment: CDR1 SQVTM and CDR2 ANQGSEA. The CDR3 here is CSVEGTGKNIQYF. CDR3 nucleotides: TGCAGCGTTGAGGGGACAGGGAAAAACATTCAGTACTTC. Filled out from reference TRBV29-1 and TRBJ2-4, the complete variable domain reads SAVISQKPSRDICQRGTSLTIQCQVDSQVTMMFWYRQQPGQSLTLIATANQGSEATYESGFVIDKFPISRPNLTFSTLTVSNMSPEDSSIYLCSVEGTGKNIQYFGAGTRLSVL.

The sample holds a few counts of this clonotype. The chain couples TRBV19 to TRBJ2-3, with 7 bases lining up with TRBD2. Germline V CDR1 and CDR2: LNHDA, SQIVND (reference sequence). CDR3 length: 13 amino acids. The J segment lost 4 bases and the V segment lost 6 bases, leaving 4 bases of the junction unmatched. The CDR3 here is CASRLGRADTQYF. The CDR3 nucleotides are TGTGCCAGTAGACTAGGGAGGGCAGATACGCAGTATTTT.

This clonotype was observed a single time. Possible read error: a much larger clone is one base away. This CDR3 is CAISVTQGEAFF. The CDR3 DNA sequence: TGTGCCATCAGTGTAACTCAGGGTGAAGCTTTCTTT. V and J are TRBV10-3 and TRBJ1-1; D perhaps matches TRBD1 (5 bases). Germline CDR1 reads ENHRY; CDR2 reads SYGVKD. The V end lost 4 bases, the J end lost 7 bases, and 10 bases lay between the germline ends. The length of the CDR3 is 12 residues.

The chain combines TRBV2 with TRBJ1-1, with unresolved D. The V and J ends lost 6 bases and 3 bases respectively, with 11 bases between them. Germline V gene data show CDR1 as SNHLY and CDR2 as FYNNEI. The CDR3 runs 13 residues. The CDR3 region is CASRSNPDTEAFF. CDR3 coding DNA: TGTGCCAGCAGATCCAATCCCGACACTGAAGCTTTCTTT.

Turning to this clonotype: It may be a read error: a sequence one base away is much more abundant. The chain recombines TRBV12-3 or TRBV12-4 with TRBJ1-1; D ambiguous. This CDR3 has 14 amino acids. CDR3: CASSSSLGYTEALF. The CDR3 DNA reads TGTGCCAGCAGTTCTTCTCTGGGGTACACTGAAGCTCTCTTT.

The chain uses TRBV15 and TRBJ2-2; TRBD1 matches at 8 bases. The CDR3 spans 15 residues. CDR1 is LNHNV, CDR2 YYDKDF, per germline (reference sequence). After removal of 0 bases from V and 7 bases from J, the junction contained 4 bases not matched to a gene. CDR3 amino acids: CATSRDQTGVGELFF. In DNA, the CDR3 is TGTGCCACCAGCAGAGACCAGACAGGGGTCGGGGAGCTGTTTTTT.

This clonotype occurred many times. It may be a read error: a sequence one base away is much more abundant. The genes are TRBV20-1 and TRBJ1-2; no firm D call. The germline gives CDR1 DFQATT, CDR2 SNEGSKA (reference sequence). The CDR3 is 13 residues long. V was pared by 7 bases and J by 1 base, with 13 bases between. The CDR3 protein is CSGAWLNNYGYTF. The CDR3 nucleotides are TGCAGTGGAGCATGGTTGAATAACTATGGCTACACCTTC.

V gene TRBV12-3 or TRBV12-4 combines with J gene TRBJ2-1; 8 bases agree with TRBD1. The better agreement between TRBJ2-7 and the DNA end casts doubt on the J call. The CDR3 spans 13 residues. The CDR3 here is CASTQGALAEQYF. CDR3 nucleotide sequence: TGTGCCAGCACCCAGGGGGCTTTGGCCGAGCAGTACTTC.

This clonotype was seen repeatedly, ten times or more. The J gene is TRBJ2-7, the V gene TRBV28; unclear D gene. V was trimmed by 5 bases and J by 3 bases, leaving 5 bases between them. This CDR3 is built from 11 residues. The V gene's germline CDR1 is MDHEN and CDR2 SYDVKM. The CDR3 sequence: CASSRDYEQYF. CDR3 nucleotides: TGTGCCAGCAGTAGGGACTACGAGCAGTACTTC.